This T cell receptor beta chain was identified during a study of blood T cell repertoires in COVID-19. Background on the study: Italy, Spain and the United States were the sources of the convalescent and acute COVID-19 samples. T cells, B-cell-depleted T cells, or PBMCs supplied cDNA or gDNA.

V was trimmed by 0 bases and J by 4 bases, leaving 10 bases between them. The length of the CDR3 is 14 residues. Germline V lookup: CDR1 SNHLY, CDR2 FYNNEI. This clone has a handful of counts. Per the study methods: Reference gene primers were amplified, and this amplification served to estimate nucleated cell counts. Produced via immunoSEQ multiplex PCR; TCRdb's table is partial and in-frame only. D and trimming come from the DNA, and the V and J calls and clone size come from that table. Among about 180,000 clones listed, about four fifths were seen once. The rearrangement links TRBV2 to TRBJ2-7, with D uncertain. This TCR derives from a human donor in a cohort sampled during active COVID-19. Source material: peripheral blood. The CDR3 region is CASSEADGPYEQYF. CDR3 bases: TGTGCCAGCAGTGAAGCGGATGGGCCATACGAGCAGTACTTC. Filled out from reference TRBV2 and TRBJ2-7, the complete variable domain reads EPEVTQTPSHQVTQMGQEVILRCVPISNHLYFYWYRQILGQKVEFLVSFYNNEISEKSEIFDDQFSVERPDGSNFTLKIRSTKLEDSAMYFCASSEADGPYEQYFGPGTRLTVT.